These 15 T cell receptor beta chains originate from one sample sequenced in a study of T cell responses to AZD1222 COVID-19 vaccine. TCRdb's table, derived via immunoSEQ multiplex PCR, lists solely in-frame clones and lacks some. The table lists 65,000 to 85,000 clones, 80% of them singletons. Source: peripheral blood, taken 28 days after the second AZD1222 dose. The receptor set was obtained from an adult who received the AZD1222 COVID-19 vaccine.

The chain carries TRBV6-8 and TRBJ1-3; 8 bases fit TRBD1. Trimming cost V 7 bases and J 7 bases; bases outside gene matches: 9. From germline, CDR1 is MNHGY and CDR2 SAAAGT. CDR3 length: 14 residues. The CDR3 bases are TGTGCCAGCAATGGACAGGGTCGGGCGAACACCATATATTTT. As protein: CASNGQGRANTIYF.

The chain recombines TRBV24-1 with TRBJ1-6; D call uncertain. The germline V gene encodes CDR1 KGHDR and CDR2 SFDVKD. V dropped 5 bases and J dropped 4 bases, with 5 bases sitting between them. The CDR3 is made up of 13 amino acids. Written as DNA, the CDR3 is TGTGCCACCAGTGGTTCATATAATTCACCCCTCCACTTT. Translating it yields CATSGSYNSPLHF.

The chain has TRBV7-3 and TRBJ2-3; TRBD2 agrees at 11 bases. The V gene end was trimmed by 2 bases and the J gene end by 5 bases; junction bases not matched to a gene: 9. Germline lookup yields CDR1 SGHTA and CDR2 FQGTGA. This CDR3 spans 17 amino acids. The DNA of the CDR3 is TGTGCCAGCAGCTTAGGGGCTAGCGGGGGGTTAGGAGATACGCAGTATTTT. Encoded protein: CASSLGASGGLGDTQYF.

The CDR3 coding sequence is TGTGCCAGCAGTGTGGACAGGGCAGAGACCCAGTACTTC. Amino acid sequence: CASSVDRAETQYF. The rearrangement uses TRBV2 and TRBJ2-5; 8 bases are a match to TRBD1. The CDR3 is 13 residues long. From germline, CDR1 is SNHLY and CDR2 FYNNEI. V lost 4 bases, J lost 4 bases, and 2 bases stayed unmatched.

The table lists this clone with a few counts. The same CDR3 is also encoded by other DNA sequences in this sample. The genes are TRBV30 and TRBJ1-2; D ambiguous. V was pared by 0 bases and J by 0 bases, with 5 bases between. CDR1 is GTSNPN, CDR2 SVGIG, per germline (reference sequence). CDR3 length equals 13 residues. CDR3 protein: CAWSVEANYGYTF. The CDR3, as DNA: TGTGCCTGGAGTGTAGAAGCTAACTATGGCTACACCTTC.

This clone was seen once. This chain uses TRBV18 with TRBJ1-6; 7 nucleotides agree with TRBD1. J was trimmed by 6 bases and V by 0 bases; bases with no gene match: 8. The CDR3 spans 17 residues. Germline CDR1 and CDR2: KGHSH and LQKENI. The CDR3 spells CASSPPTTGLGNSPLHF. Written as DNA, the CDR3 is TGTGCCAGCTCACCACCGACGACAGGGCTGGGTAATTCACCCCTCCACTTT.

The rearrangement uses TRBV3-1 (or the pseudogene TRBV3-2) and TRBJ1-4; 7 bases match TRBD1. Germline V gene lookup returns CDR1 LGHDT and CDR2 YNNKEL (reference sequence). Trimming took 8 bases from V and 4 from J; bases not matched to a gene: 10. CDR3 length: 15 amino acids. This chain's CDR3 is CASSQGPGLNEKLFF. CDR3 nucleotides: TGTGCCAGCTCACAGGGGCCAGGCCTTAATGAAAAACTGTTTTTT.

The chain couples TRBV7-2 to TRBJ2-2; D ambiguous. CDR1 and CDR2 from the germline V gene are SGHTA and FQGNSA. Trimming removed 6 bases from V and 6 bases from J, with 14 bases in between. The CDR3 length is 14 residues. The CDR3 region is CASRYPAPSGELFF. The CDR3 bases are TGTGCCAGCAGATACCCCGCGCCTTCCGGGGAGCTGTTTTTT.

The CDR3 protein is CASSMGVTSTDTQYF. For the CDR3, the DNA is TGTGCCAGCAGTATGGGGGTTACTAGCACAGATACGCAGTATTTT. The chain carries TRBV6-5 and TRBJ2-3; the D call may be TRBD1 or TRBD2 (5 bases each). The CDR3 is made up of 15 amino acids. V lost 5 bases and J lost 0, with 12 bases in between. Germline V gene sequence: CDR1 MNHEY, CDR2 SVGAGI.

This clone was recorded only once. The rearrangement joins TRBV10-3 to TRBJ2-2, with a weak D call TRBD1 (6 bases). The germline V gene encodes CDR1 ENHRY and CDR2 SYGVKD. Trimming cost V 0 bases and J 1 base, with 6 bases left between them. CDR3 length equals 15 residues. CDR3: CAISESGQNTGELFF. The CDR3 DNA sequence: TGTGCCATCAGTGAGTCGGGACAGAACACCGGGGAGCTGTTTTTT.

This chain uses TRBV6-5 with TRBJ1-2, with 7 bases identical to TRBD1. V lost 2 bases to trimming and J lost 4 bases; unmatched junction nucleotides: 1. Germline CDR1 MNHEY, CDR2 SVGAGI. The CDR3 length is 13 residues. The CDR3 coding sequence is TGTGCCAGCAGTTACAAGGGGGCCTATGGCTACACCTTC. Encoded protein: CASSYKGAYGYTF.

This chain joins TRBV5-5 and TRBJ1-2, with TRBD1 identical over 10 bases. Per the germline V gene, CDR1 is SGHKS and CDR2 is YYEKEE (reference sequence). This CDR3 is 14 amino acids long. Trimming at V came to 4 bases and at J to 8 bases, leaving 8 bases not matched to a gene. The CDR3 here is CASSPGDRGRGYTF. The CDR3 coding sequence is TGTGCCAGCAGCCCCGGAGACAGGGGGCGCGGCTACACCTTC.

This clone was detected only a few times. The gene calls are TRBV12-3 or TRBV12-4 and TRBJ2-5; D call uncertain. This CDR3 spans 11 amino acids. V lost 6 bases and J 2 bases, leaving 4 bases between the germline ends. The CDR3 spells CASSIQETQYF. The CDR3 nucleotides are TGTGCCAGCAGCATACAAGAGACCCAGTACTTC.

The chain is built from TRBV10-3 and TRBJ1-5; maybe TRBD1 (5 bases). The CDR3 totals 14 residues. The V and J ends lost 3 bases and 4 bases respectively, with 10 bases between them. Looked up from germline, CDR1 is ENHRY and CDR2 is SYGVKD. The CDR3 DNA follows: TGTGCCATCAGTGAAGACAGAACTAATCAGCCCCAGCATTTT. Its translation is CAISEDRTNQPQHF.

The CDR3 nucleotides are TGCGCCAGCAGTAATGATGGACAGGGGAATGGCTACACCTTC. The encoded protein is CASSNDGQGNGYTF. This rearrangement joins TRBV5-1 to TRBJ1-2, with TRBD1 matching over 9 bases. The CDR3 is 14 amino acids. Germline-derived CDR1 and CDR2 are SGHRS and YFSETQ. Trimming removed 5 bases from V and 6 bases from J; junction bases left unmatched: 8.